Below are 26 T cell receptor beta chains sequenced from a single sample in a study of low-dose radiotherapy and immunotherapy resistance in tumors. cDNA synthesis used a TRAV/TRBV-specific primer set for both chains. The PCR that amplified TCRs ran for about 20 cycles, relying on a constant-region primer and a V-primer adapter. MiXCR, run by TCRdb on the reads, gives a single entry per CDR3 protein. The table lists approximately 9,800 distinct CDR3 sequences, approximately 40% of them singletons. The receptors come from a human donor with advanced metastatic prostate, ovarian, gallbladder or colorectal cancer (not recorded which). This table probably holds off-target reads from a library built for another chain.

The J gene is TRBJ2-3, the V gene TRBV29-1, with 8 bases that match TRBD1. V was pared by 3 bases and J by 2 bases, with 7 bases of the junction left unmatched. In germline, CDR1 is SQVTM, CDR2 ANQGSEA. The CDR3 is 15 amino acids. The CDR3 DNA follows: TGCAGCGTTGACGGGGCCAGGGGGCTCACAGATACGCAGTATTTT. Its protein product is CSVDGARGLTDTQYF.

The chain couples TRBV3-1 to TRBJ1-1; tentative D call: TRBD1 (5 bases). The CDR3 sequence is 14 residues long. Germline V gene data show CDR1 as LGHDT and CDR2 as YNNKEL (reference sequence). Deletions cut 5 bases from V and 5 bases from J, with 15 bases between. As DNA, the CDR3 is TGTGCCAGCAGCGCGGGGCGGGGGGGAACTGAAGCTTTCTTT. Amino acids: CASSAGRGGTEAFF.

This clonotype was found a few times. The chain recombines TRBV2 with TRBJ1-1, with no clear D. The germline gives CDR1 SNHLY, CDR2 FYNNEI. V lost 4 bases and J 1 base, leaving 7 bases between the germline ends. The CDR3 totals 13 residues. Here the CDR3 reads CASSAQPNTEAFF. The CDR3 DNA reads as TGTGCCAGCAGTGCTCAACCGAACACTGAAGCTTTCTTT.

This clonotype came up a few times. V gene TRBV20-1 combines with J gene TRBJ1-2; D is undetermined. Germline V lookup: CDR1 DFQATT, CDR2 SNEGSKA (reference sequence). Trimming shortened V by 1 base and J by 8 bases, and 14 bases separated the two germline ends. There are 13 residues in the CDR3. The CDR3 nucleotides are TGCAGTGCTAGAGTAGGAAGTCCCGGAGGCTACACCTTC. It yields the protein CSARVGSPGGYTF.

This clonotype is termed medium-sized. DNA of the CDR3: TGTGCCAGCAGTCTAGCTTCCTACGAGCAGTACTTC. It translates to CASSLASYEQYF. V gene TRBV28 combines with J gene TRBJ2-7; maybe TRBD2 (5 bases). Looked up from germline, CDR1 is MDHEN and CDR2 is SYDVKM. With 5 bases removed from V and 1 base from J, the gap between germline ends came to 6 bases. The CDR3 covers 12 residues.

The chain combines TRBV7-3 with TRBJ1-5, with TRBD1 matching 8 bases. Germline V gives CDR1 SGHTA, CDR2 FQGTGA. This CDR3 is built from 13 residues. V shed 5 bases and J 5 bases; nucleotides not matched to a gene: 2. The CDR3 DNA is TGTGCCAGCAGCCAGACAGGGGATCAGCCCCAGCATTTT. Its translation: CASSQTGDQPQHF.

The chain joins TRBV6-8 to TRBJ2-1, with D hard to call. Between the trimmed V and J ends, which lost 3 bases and 2 bases, there was a span of 5 bases. The CDR3 totals 13 residues. Per germline, CDR1 MNHGY and CDR2 SAAAGT. Here the CDR3 reads CASSYDPYNEQFF. The CDR3, as DNA: TGTGCCAGCAGTTATGATCCCTACAATGAGCAGTTCTTC.

With respect to this clonotype: Possible read error: a much larger clone is one base away. The chain is built from TRBV12-3 or TRBV12-4 and TRBJ1-5; TRBD1 is a possible D gene (6 bases). The V end lost 6 bases, the J end lost 5 bases, and 17 bases lay between the germline ends. This CDR3 has 15 residues. The CDR3 protein is CASREGGCGHQPQHF. DNA for the CDR3: TGTGCCAGCAGGGAGGGGGGGTGCGGTCATCAGCCCCAGCATTTT.

The chain couples TRBV7-2 to TRBJ2-3; 7 bases match TRBD1. With 5 bases clipped from V and 6 bases from J, the junction kept 8 bases outside the gene matches. Germline assignment: CDR1 SGHTA and CDR2 FQGNSA. The CDR3 totals 14 residues. The CDR3 sequence: CASSQRTGTDTQYF. The CDR3 DNA reads as TGTGCCAGCAGCCAACGGACAGGAACCGATACGCAGTATTTT.

Written as DNA, the CDR3 is TGTGCCAGCAGAAGGGGACAGGGACACGAGCAGTACTTC. Translation gives CASRRGQGHEQYF. This chain uses TRBV6-5 with TRBJ2-7, with TRBD1 matching over 9 bases. With V trimmed by 6 bases and J by 5 bases, 5 bases remained unmatched. Germline V gene lookup returns CDR1 MNHEY and CDR2 SVGAGI. This CDR3 has 13 residues.

In its sample, this clonotype is medium-sized. This chain connects TRBV12-3 or TRBV12-4 to TRBJ2-1; TRBD1 might be the D (7 bases). The CDR3 is 14 residues long. The germline V and J ends were trimmed by 6 bases and 9 bases, with 18 bases remaining between them. The CDR3 DNA sequence: TGTGCCAGCAGCCCTACGGCAGGGGGACTTGAGCAGTTCTTC. Translating gives CASSPTAGGLEQFF.

This chain uses TRBV6-2 or TRBV6-3 with TRBJ2-1; D call uncertain. Germline CDR1 MNHEY, CDR2 SVGEGT. V was shortened by 8 bases and J by 0 bases, with 11 bases between the two germline ends. The CDR3 runs 14 residues. This chain's CDR3 is CASGYGLSYNEQFF. The CDR3 nucleotides are TGTGCCAGCGGATACGGGCTCTCCTACAATGAGCAGTTCTTC.

Concerning this clonotype: A read error may explain this, as a much larger clone is one base away. The V and J genes are TRBV5-5 and TRBJ1-3, with unresolved D. The germline gives CDR1 SGHKS, CDR2 YYEKEE (reference sequence). The V and J ends lost 4 bases and 4 bases respectively, with 21 bases between them. The CDR3 totals 17 residues. The CDR3: CASSDRPTLIGGNTIYF. CDR3 DNA sequence: TGTGCCAGCAGCGACCGGCCTACTCTGATTGGAGGAAACACCATATATTTT.

Worth noting for this clonotype: A read error may be the cause here, since a much bigger clone is one base away. The chain joins TRBV2 to TRBJ2-1, with TRBD1 as a possible D gene (6 bases). The length of the CDR3 is 16 residues. Germline V gene lookup returns CDR1 SNHLY and CDR2 FYNNEI. CDR3 loop: CVSRSQGLLSYGEQFF. The CDR3 coding sequence is TGTGTCAGCAGATCACAGGGCCTCCTTAGTTATGGTGAGCAGTTCTTC.

Only a few counts were recorded for this clonotype. The J gene is TRBJ2-3, the V gene TRBV7-3, with D unresolved. There are 11 residues in the CDR3. Germline V gene lookup returns CDR1 SGHTA and CDR2 FQGTGA. Trimming stripped 2 bases from V and 6 bases from J, with 3 bases between. This CDR3 is CASSLADTQYF. CDR3 bases: TGTGCCAGCAGCTTAGCGGATACGCAGTATTTT.

This clonotype was found a few times. The chain has TRBV29-1 and TRBJ2-3; the match to TRBD2 covers 7 bases. This CDR3 comprises 14 residues. Germline CDR1 SQVTM, CDR2 ANQGSEA. J was trimmed by 2 bases and V by 3 bases; bases with no gene match: 5. CDR3 DNA sequence: TGCAGCGTTGACGGACTAGACTCCACAGATACGCAGTATTTT. This encodes CSVDGLDSTDTQYF.

By sample share, this clonotype is medium-sized. The CDR3 loop reads CSVAPPVGDETQYF. The DNA of the CDR3 is TGCAGCGTGGCCCCGCCGGTGGGAGATGAGACCCAGTACTTC. The V call is TRBV29-1, the J call TRBJ2-5; D is possibly TRBD2 (5 bases). V lost 6 bases and J 5 bases, leaving 19 bases between the germline ends. This CDR3 contains 14 residues. Per the germline V gene, CDR1 is SQVTM and CDR2 is ANQGSEA.

Of note for this clonotype: One end of the junction is discordant with germline, which a read error may explain. This chain links TRBV19 with TRBJ2-7, with 8 bases aligning to TRBD1. CDR1 is LNHDA, CDR2 SQIVND, per germline (reference sequence). The length of the CDR3 is 13 residues. CDR3: CVSSPTGVGERYF. CDR3 sequence (DNA): TGTGTCAGTAGCCCGACAGGGGTTGGCGAGCGGTACTTC.

V and J are TRBV12-3 or TRBV12-4 and TRBJ2-3; D unclear. Trimming shortened V by 10 bases and J by 2 bases, and 10 bases separated the two germline ends. The length of the CDR3 is 12 residues. For the CDR3, the DNA is TGTGCCACCAGGTTGTTCACAGATACGCAGTATTTT. Protein product: CATRLFTDTQYF.

This clonotype was picked up a small number of times. The chain combines TRBV20-1 with TRBJ1-5, with 8 nucleotides matching TRBD1. J lost 5 bases, V lost 3 bases, and 12 bases had no gene match. The germline CDR1 and CDR2 sequences are DFQATT and SNEGSKA (reference sequence). This CDR3 spans 16 amino acids. For the CDR3, the DNA is TGCAGTGCTAGGGACTGGGGGGACAGGAGGGATCAGCCCCAGCATTTT. It specifies CSARDWGDRRDQPQHF.

By share, this clonotype counts as medium-sized. This chain connects TRBV28 to TRBJ2-5; D possibly uses TRBD1 or TRBD2 (6 bases each). Germline V gene sequence: CDR1 MDHEN, CDR2 SYDVKM. The length of the CDR3 is 14 residues. V was clipped by 6 bases and J by 4 bases, with 15 bases between them. CDR3 in DNA: TGTGCCAGCAGCGTCGGGGGCATCTTAGAGACCCAGTACTTC. This gives the protein CASSVGGILETQYF.

V gene TRBV23-1 combines with J gene TRBJ2-7; no clear D gene. TRBV23-1 is identified as an open reading frame with a role that is uncertain. V dropped 3 bases and J dropped 5 bases, with 2 bases sitting between them. The CDR3 covers 10 residues. The CDR3 loop is CASSQDEQYF. In DNA form, the CDR3 reads TGCGCCAGCAGTCAGGACGAGCAGTACTTC.

The genes are TRBV7-6 and TRBJ2-3; 8 positions match TRBD2. This CDR3 is 19 amino acids long. The J segment lost 1 base and the V segment lost 2 bases, leaving 14 bases of the junction unmatched. Looked up from germline, CDR1 is SGHVS and CDR2 is FNYEAQ. The CDR3 loop is CASSLTSGWASGGTDTQYF. The CDR3 DNA follows: TGTGCCAGCAGCTTAACTAGCGGATGGGCTTCCGGCGGCACAGATACGCAGTATTTT. Supplemented by reference TRBV7-6 and TRBJ2-3, the full variable domain reads GAGVSQSPRYKVTKRGQDVALRCDPISGHVSLYWYRQALGQGPEFLTYFNYEAQQDKSGLPNDRFSAERPEGSISTLTIQRTEQRDSAMYRCASSLTSGWASGGTDTQYFGPGTRLTVL.

The rearrangement uses TRBV2 and TRBJ2-3; the D gene is possibly TRBD1 (5 bases). The CDR3 covers 13 residues. Deletions cut 6 bases from V and 4 bases from J, with 11 bases between. CDR1 SNHLY and CDR2 FYNNEI come from the germline V gene. CDR3 sequence reads: CASSARGPDTQYF. The CDR3 DNA reads TGTGCCAGCAGCGCAAGGGGCCCAGATACGCAGTATTTT.

This chain joins TRBV7-2 and TRBJ2-1, with TRBD1 identical over 8 bases. Trimming removed 6 bases from V and 3 bases from J; junction bases left unmatched: 7. The CDR3 length is 15 residues. In germline, CDR1 is SGHTA, CDR2 FQGNSA. CDR3 in DNA: TGTGCCAGCAGACGGGGACAGGTGAACTACAATGAGCAGTTCTTC. It codes for CASRRGQVNYNEQFF.

This clonotype was counted between two and nine times. The junction departs from the called germline gene at one end, perhaps through a read error. The chain carries TRBV13 and TRBJ2-6, with a weak D call TRBD2 (6 bases). This CDR3 has 17 residues. Germline CDR1 and CDR2: PRHDT and FYEKMQ (reference sequence). CDR3 sequence: CASSLDTPGSGANVLTF. The CDR3 bases are TGCGCCAGCAGCTTGGACACACCCGGGAGTGGGGCCAACGTCCTGACTTTC.